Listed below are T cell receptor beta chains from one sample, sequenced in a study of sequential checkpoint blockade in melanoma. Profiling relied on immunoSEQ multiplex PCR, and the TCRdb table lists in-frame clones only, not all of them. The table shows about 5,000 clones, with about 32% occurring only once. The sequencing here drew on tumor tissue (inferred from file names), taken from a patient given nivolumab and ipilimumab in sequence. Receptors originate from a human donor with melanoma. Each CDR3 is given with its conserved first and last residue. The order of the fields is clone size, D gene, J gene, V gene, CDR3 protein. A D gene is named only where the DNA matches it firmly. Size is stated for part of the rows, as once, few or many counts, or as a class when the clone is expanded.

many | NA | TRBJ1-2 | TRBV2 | CASSEEGDGETGYTF
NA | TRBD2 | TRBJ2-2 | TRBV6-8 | CASRTTSGRLTGELFF
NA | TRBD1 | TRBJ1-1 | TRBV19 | CASSPRGRNTEAFF
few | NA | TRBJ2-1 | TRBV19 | CASSISQGGSYNEQFF
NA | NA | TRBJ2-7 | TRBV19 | CATSGEGGAGREQYF
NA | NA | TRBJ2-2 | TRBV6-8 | CASKFSGAVPGELFF
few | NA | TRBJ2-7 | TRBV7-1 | CASSLGLYPEYEQYF
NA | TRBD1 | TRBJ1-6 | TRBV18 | CASSPLQGQNSPLHF
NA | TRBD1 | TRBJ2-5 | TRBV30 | CAKSTGAETQYF
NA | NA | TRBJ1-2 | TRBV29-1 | CSAFLQTNYGYTF
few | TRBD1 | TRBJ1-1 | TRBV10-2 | CAIRDGQGLAEAFF
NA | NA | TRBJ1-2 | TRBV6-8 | CASSYTRQDNYGYTF
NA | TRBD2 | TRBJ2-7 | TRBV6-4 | CASGKGLAGYEQYF
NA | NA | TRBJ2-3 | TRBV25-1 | CASSPTADTQYF
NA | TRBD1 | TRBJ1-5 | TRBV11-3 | CASSLGPDRGNQPQHF
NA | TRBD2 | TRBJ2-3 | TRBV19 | CASSPQGSGGPGVRDTQYF
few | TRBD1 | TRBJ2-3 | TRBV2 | CASSEGDRDPDTQYF
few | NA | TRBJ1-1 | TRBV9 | CASSAGTSNTEAFF
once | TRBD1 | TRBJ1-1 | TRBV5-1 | CASSPGTAIGNTEAFF
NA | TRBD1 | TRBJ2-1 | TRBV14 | CASSQLKTGLSEQFF
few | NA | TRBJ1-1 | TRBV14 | CASSPGTSVPDTEAFF
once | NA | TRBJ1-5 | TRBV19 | CASSIGDIQPQHF
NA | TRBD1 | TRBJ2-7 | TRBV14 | CASSPRTGTGGGGQYF
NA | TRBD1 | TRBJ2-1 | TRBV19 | CASSIQGAAPYNEQFF
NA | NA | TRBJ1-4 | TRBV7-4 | CASSLSDSEKLFF